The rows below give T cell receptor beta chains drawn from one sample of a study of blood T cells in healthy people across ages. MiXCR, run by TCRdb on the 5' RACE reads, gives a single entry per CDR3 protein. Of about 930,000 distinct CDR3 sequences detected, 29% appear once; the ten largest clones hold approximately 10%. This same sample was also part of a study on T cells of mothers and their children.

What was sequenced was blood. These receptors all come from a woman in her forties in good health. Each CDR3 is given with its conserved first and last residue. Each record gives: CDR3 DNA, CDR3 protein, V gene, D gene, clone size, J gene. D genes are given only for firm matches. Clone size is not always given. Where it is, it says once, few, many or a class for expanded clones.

TGCAGTGCTAGAGATCAGCCGGGGATGGGCACTGAAGCTTTCTTT | CSARDQPGMGTEAFF | TRBV20-1 | - | - | TRBJ1-1
TGCAGTACCGAGACAGGGAATTTAAACTATGGCTACACCTTC | CSTETGNLNYGYTF | TRBV20-1 | TRBD1 | - | TRBJ1-2
TGTGCCAGCAGCTCCCGGACGGATTACTACGAGCAGTACTTC | CASSSRTDYYEQYF | TRBV5-5 | - | - | TRBJ2-7
TGTGCCAGCAGGCCCGGGACAGGGGTCTACGAGCAGTACTTC | CASRPGTGVYEQYF | TRBV28 | TRBD1 | many | TRBJ2-7
TGTGCCACCAGCAGAGCTCGGGGGGCCTACGAGCAGTACTTC | CATSRARGAYEQYF | TRBV15 | TRBD2 | many | TRBJ2-7
TGTGCCACCAGCAGAGACGGGACAGGGAGCGAGCAGTACTTC | CATSRDGTGSEQYF | TRBV15 | TRBD1 | - | TRBJ2-7
TGCAGTGCTAGGCTAGTGAACGAGCAGTACTTC | CSARLVNEQYF | TRBV20-1 | - | few | TRBJ2-7
TGCGCCAGCAGCTTGGGGTCAGGGTGGGACAATGAGCAGTTCTTC | CASSLGSGWDNEQFF | TRBV5-1 | - | - | TRBJ2-1
TGTGCCAGCAGGCCGAGCGGGGGCCGGACCCAGTACTTC | CASRPSGGRTQYF | TRBV7-2 | TRBD2 | - | TRBJ2-5
TGTGCCAGCAGTTATTGGACGGGGTACAATGAGCAGTTCTTC | CASSYWTGYNEQFF | TRBV27 | - | - | TRBJ2-1
TGTGCCAGCAGTGAACCGGGACAGAAATACAATGAGCAGTTCTTC | CASSEPGQKYNEQFF | TRBV25-1 | TRBD1 | - | TRBJ2-1
TGCAGCGTTAAAGAGGGTTACAGGGGAATGAATGAAAAACTGTTTTTT | CSVKEGYRGMNEKLFF | TRBV29-1 | TRBD1 | - | TRBJ1-4
TGTGCCAGCAGCTCAGAACCGACTAGCGGGCTATCCTACGAGCAGTACTTC | CASSSEPTSGLSYEQYF | TRBV5-6 | TRBD2 | - | TRBJ2-7
TGTGCCAGCAGTCAGGGGGCTACCTACAATGAGCAGTTCTTC | CASSQGATYNEQFF | TRBV6-5 | TRBD1 | few | TRBJ2-1
TGCGTCAGCAGCTTCCCCCCAGGGGGCTCCTACGAGCAGTACTTC | CVSSFPPGGSYEQYF | TRBV5-1 | TRBD1 | - | TRBJ2-7
TGTGCCAGCAGCATTCAACCCGGCGGGCGGAAAAATGAAAAACTGTTTTTT | CASSIQPGGRKNEKLFF | TRBV9 | - | few | TRBJ1-4
TGTGCCAGCAGGTTTGGACAGGGGGCATATGGCTACACCTTC | CASRFGQGAYGYTF | TRBV6-5 | TRBD1 | - | TRBJ1-2
TGTGCCAGCAGCGGAGAGGGCAGGAGTAACTATGGCTACACCTTC | CASSGEGRSNYGYTF | TRBV9 | - | many | TRBJ1-2
TGCAGTGCCCCTCGGACCTACACCTACAATGAGCAGTTCTTC | CSAPRTYTYNEQFF | TRBV20-1 | - | - | TRBJ2-1
TGTGCCAGCAGCCAAGGACAGGGCTATAATTCACCCCTCCACTTT | CASSQGQGYNSPLHF | TRBV9 | TRBD1 | few | TRBJ1-6
TGCGCCAGCAGCTTCCAGCTCTACAATGAGCAGTTCTTC | CASSFQLYNEQFF | TRBV5-1 | - | many | TRBJ2-1
TGTGCCAGCTCACCACCGGGTAGGCTTTCGAACACTGAAGCTTTCTTT | CASSPPGRLSNTEAFF | TRBV18 | - | - | TRBJ1-1
TGCAGTGCTCTGAACAGGTATAGCAATCAGCCCCAGCATTTT | CSALNRYSNQPQHF | TRBV20-1 | - | - | TRBJ1-5
TGTGCCAGCGAACCGGAGTCCTACAATGAGCAGTTCTTC | CASEPESYNEQFF | TRBV11-2 | - | - | TRBJ2-1
TGTGCCAGCAGCCCCAGGGGGCTCCCTCCCTACGAGCAGTACTTC | CASSPRGLPPYEQYF | TRBV28 | TRBD1 | few | TRBJ2-7
TGTGCCAGCAGCCCAGGGACTATAGGAGAGCAGTTCTTC | CASSPGTIGEQFF | TRBV9 | TRBD2 | - | TRBJ2-1
TGCAGTGCTAGCCCCGGTGGCAGCTCCTACGAGCAGTACTTC | CSASPGGSSYEQYF | TRBV20-1 | - | many | TRBJ2-7
TGTGCCAGTAGTATGGGGGGCGCGAACACCGGGGAGCTGTTTTTT | CASSMGGANTGELFF | TRBV19 | - | - | TRBJ2-2
TGTGCCAGCAGCCCCATCAAGGGTACCGGGGAGCTGTTTTTT | CASSPIKGTGELFF | TRBV7-2 | - | - | TRBJ2-2
TGTGCCAGCACCTTTGTCCGGGGTCTTGGGGGCTACACCTTC | CASTFVRGLGGYTF | TRBV7-9 | - | few | TRBJ1-2
TGTGCCAGCGCCGCCGGACAGGAAGGCTACAATGAGCAGTTCTTC | CASAAGQEGYNEQFF | TRBV7-2 | TRBD1 | many | TRBJ2-1
TGTGCCAGCAGACGGGTAGGGCTTGATGGCAATCAGCCCCAGCATTTT | CASRRVGLDGNQPQHF | TRBV2 | - | few | TRBJ1-5
TGTGCCAGCAGCGATCCCCAGTATATTGGGAACACTGAAGCTTTCTTT | CASSDPQYIGNTEAFF | TRBV7-2 | - | few | TRBJ1-1
TGCAGCGTCAGCGCAGGGGGGGGTGAGCAGTTCTTC | CSVSAGGGEQFF | TRBV29-1 | - | - | TRBJ2-1
TGTGCCAGCATGGGGGAGAAGGGACAGCCCCAGCATTTT | CASMGEKGQPQHF | TRBV2 | - | few | TRBJ1-5
TGTGCCAGCAGCGTAGGGGGGGCACGGAACTATGGCTACACCTTC | CASSVGGARNYGYTF | TRBV9 | - | few | TRBJ1-2
TGTGCCAGCAACCAAGATCTCGAGGGATCGGATACGCAGTATTTT | CASNQDLEGSDTQYF | TRBV4-2 | - | few | TRBJ2-3
TGTGCCAGCAGTTTATGGGGACTAGCGGGGGGACAACAAGGCACAGATACGCAGTATTTT | CASSLWGLAGGQQGTDTQYF | TRBV27 | TRBD2 | few | TRBJ2-3
TGTGCCAGCAGCTTTAGCCCGCGGTCATATGGCTACACCTTC | CASSFSPRSYGYTF | TRBV7-2 | - | - | TRBJ1-2
TGTGCCAGCAGCTCCCGGGATAGCGACAACACAGATACGCAGTATTTT | CASSSRDSDNTDTQYF | TRBV9 | - | many | TRBJ2-3
TGTGCCAGCAGTTTGTCTTCCCGGAAAAATCAGCCCCAGCATTTT | CASSLSSRKNQPQHF | TRBV12-3/TRBV12-4 | - | few | TRBJ1-5
TGTGCCAGCAGCTTAGACGGGACTACCTACCTAAAGTTCTTC | CASSLDGTTYLKFF | TRBV7-2 | TRBD2 | - | TRBJ2-1
TGTGCCAGCAGCTCACTTATGTCCTACGAGCAGTACTTC | CASSSLMSYEQYF | TRBV11-2 | - | few | TRBJ2-7
TGCGCCAGCAGTACCGGGCGGGGGGGTTCAGATACGCAGTATTTT | CASSTGRGGSDTQYF | TRBV5-1 | TRBD2 | - | TRBJ2-3
TGTGCCAGCAGCCGCCCAAATACAGGGGACGAGCAGTACTTC | CASSRPNTGDEQYF | TRBV7-9 | TRBD1 | - | TRBJ2-7
TGCGCCAGCAGCCAAGAACCGAGCGAGGCAGGGGTCGACAATGAGCAGTTCTTC | CASSQEPSEAGVDNEQFF | TRBV4-1 | - | - | TRBJ2-1
TGCAGCGTTGAAGAAGGATTGCCAGGGGCCTCCTACGAGCAGTACTTC | CSVEEGLPGASYEQYF | TRBV29-1 | - | - | TRBJ2-7
TGTGCCAGCAGCTTATACGGCCCATATAATGAGCAGTTCTTC | CASSLYGPYNEQFF | TRBV11-1 | - | - | TRBJ2-1
TGTGCCAGCAGCCAAGATAGTTCTGGGGACTCTGGCTACACCTTC | CASSQDSSGDSGYTF | TRBV3-1 | - | - | TRBJ1-2
TGTGCCAGCAGTTACTACACAGAAGAGACCCAGTACTTC | CASSYYTEETQYF | TRBV6-6 | - | many | TRBJ2-5
TGTGCCAGCAGTTTCAATATAGAGGTTAAGGGCACCGGGGAGCTGTTTTTT | CASSFNIEVKGTGELFF | TRBV27 | - | few | TRBJ2-2
TGTGCCAGCAGTTTAGCGCTAACGGGGGGGCTTGAGACCCAGTACTTC | CASSLALTGGLETQYF | TRBV12-3/TRBV12-4 | TRBD2 | few | TRBJ2-5
TGTGCCAGCAGCCAAGAATTAGCGGGGGGGCCGCGCAAAGAGACCCAGTACTTC | CASSQELAGGPRKETQYF | TRBV4-2 | TRBD2 | many | TRBJ2-5
TGCAGTGCAAGAGGACTCCAGCAGTTCTTC | CSARGLQQFF | TRBV20-1 | - | many | TRBJ2-1
TGTGCCATCAGAACTGGAGTAGCGGGGTTAGAGACCCAGTACTTC | CAIRTGVAGLETQYF | TRBV10-3 | TRBD2 | - | TRBJ2-5